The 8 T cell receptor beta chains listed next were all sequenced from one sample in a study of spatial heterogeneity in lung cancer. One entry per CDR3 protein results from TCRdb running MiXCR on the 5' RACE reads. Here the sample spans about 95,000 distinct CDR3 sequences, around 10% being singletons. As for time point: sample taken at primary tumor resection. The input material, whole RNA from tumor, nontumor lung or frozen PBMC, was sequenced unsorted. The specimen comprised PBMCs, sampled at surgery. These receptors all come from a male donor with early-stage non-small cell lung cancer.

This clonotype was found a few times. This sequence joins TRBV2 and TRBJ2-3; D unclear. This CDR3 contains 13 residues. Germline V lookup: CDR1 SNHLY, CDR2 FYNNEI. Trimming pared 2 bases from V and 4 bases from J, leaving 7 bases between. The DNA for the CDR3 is TGTGCCAGCAGTGAAAACCTAGCAGATACGCAGTATTTT. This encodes CASSENLADTQYF.

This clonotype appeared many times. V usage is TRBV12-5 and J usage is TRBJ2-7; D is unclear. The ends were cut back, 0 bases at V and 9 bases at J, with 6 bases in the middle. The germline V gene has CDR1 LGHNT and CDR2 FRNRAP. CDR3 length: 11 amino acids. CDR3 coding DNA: TGTGCTAGTGGTTTGGTACTTGTGCAGTACTTC. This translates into CASGLVLVQYF.

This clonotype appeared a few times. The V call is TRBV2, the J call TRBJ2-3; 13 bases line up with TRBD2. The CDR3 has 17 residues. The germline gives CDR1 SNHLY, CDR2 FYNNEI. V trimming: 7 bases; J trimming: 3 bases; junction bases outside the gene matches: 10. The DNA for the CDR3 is TGTGCCAGCACTAAACAGGGACTAGCGGGGAATACAGATACGCAGTATTTT. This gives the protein CASTKQGLAGNTDTQYF.

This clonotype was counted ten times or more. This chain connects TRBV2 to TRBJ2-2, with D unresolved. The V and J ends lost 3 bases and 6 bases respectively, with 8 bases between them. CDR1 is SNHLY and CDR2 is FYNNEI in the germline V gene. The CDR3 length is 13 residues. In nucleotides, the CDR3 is TGTGCCAGCAGTGAGTGGGGTCCCGGGGAGCTGTTTTTT. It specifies CASSEWGPGELFF.

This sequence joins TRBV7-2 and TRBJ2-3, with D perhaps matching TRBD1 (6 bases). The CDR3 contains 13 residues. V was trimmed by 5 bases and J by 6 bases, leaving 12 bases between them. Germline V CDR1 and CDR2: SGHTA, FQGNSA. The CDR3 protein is CASSPDRRDTQYF. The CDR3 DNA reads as TGTGCCAGCAGCCCTGACAGGAGGGATACGCAGTATTTT.

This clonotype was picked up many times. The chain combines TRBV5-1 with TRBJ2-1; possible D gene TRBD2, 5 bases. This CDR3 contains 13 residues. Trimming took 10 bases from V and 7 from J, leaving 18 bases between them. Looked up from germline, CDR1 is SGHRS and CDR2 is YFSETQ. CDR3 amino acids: CAAGIDPGNEQFF. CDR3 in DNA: TGCGCCGCTGGGATCGACCCGGGGAATGAGCAGTTCTTC.

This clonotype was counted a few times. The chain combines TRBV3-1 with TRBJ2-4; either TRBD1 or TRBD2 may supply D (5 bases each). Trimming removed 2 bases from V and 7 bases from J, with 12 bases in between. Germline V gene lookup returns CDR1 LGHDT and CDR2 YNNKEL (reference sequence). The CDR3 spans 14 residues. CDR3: CASSQNWGMNIQYF. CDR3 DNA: TGTGCCAGCAGCCAAAACTGGGGGATGAACATTCAGTACTTC. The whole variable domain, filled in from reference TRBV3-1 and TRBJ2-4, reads DTAVSQTPKYLVTQMGNDKSIKCEQNLGHDTMYWYKQDSKKFLKIMFSYNNKELIINETVPNRFSPKSPDKAHLNLHINSLELGDSAVYFCASSQNWGMNIQYFGAGTRLSVL.

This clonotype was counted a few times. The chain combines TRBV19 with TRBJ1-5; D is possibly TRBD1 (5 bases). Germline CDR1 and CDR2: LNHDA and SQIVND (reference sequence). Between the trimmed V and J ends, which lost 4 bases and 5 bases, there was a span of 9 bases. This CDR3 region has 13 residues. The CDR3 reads CASSNGDHQPQHF. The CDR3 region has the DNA TGTGCCAGTAGTAACGGGGACCATCAGCCCCAGCATTTT.